Listed here are 19 T cell receptor beta chains from one sample, sequenced in a study of vaccination effects on CD4 cells after COVID-19. Viral peptide pool expansion of antigen-specific CD4+ T cells preceded sequencing in the ViraFEST assay. Once cultured for 9 to 11 days, the cells underwent separation to obtain CD4+ T cells. Convalescent patients had PCR-confirmed SARS-CoV-2 infection between March and December 2020. What these receptors recognize is not known. TCRdb's copy holds only in-frame clones and misses some; the assay was immunoSEQ multiplex PCR. The sample has roughly 45,000 clones; 60% to 75% are singletons. The material was CD4+ T cells from PBMCs cultured with a peptide pool, obtained before COVID-19 vaccination. The receptors originated from a human donor who had a prior SARS-CoV-2 infection.

The chain recombines TRBV5-6 with TRBJ1-2, with TRBD1 matching over 8 bases. The CDR3 has 14 amino acids. The trim removed 2 bases at V and 7 bases at J, leaving 7 bases unmatched. The germline gives CDR1 SGHDT, CDR2 YYEEEE. The CDR3 DNA is TGTGCCAGCAGCTTCTCAGGACAGGGTTCTGGCTACACCTTC. Its translation: CASSFSGQGSGYTF.

In its sample, this clone was seen once. CDR3 amino acids: CASSKNYRGGSYNEQFF. The CDR3 nucleotides read TGCGCCAGCAGCAAAAATTACAGGGGGGGCTCCTACAATGAGCAGTTCTTC. This chain links TRBV5-1 with TRBJ2-1, with D perhaps matching TRBD1 (8 bases). The CDR3 is made up of 17 amino acids. Trimming cost V 4 bases and J 0 bases, with 17 bases left between them. CDR1 SGHRS and CDR2 YFSETQ come from the germline V gene.

The chain combines TRBV7-3 with TRBJ2-3, with 7 bases that match TRBD2. CDR1 is SGHTA, CDR2 FQGTGA, per germline. V dropped 5 bases and J dropped 1; count of bases not matched to a gene: 3. The CDR3 is made up of 14 amino acids. In nucleotides, the CDR3 is TGTGCCAGCAGCCCTCTAGCGGGCACAGATACGCAGTATTTT. Translation: CASSPLAGTDTQYF.

V gene TRBV19 combines with J gene TRBJ2-7; the D gene is possibly TRBD1 (6 bases). The CDR3 has 14 residues. Trimming took off 4 bases at V and 3 bases at J, with 13 bases between the two ends. Germline values: CDR1 LNHDA, CDR2 SQIVND (reference sequence). The CDR3 region is CASSNRDKGYEQYF. CDR3 DNA sequence: TGTGCCAGTAGTAACCGGGACAAGGGCTACGAGCAGTACTTC.

The genes are TRBV9 and TRBJ2-1, with D possibly TRBD2 on 5 matching bases. V lost 4 bases to trimming and J lost 4 bases, with 21 bases between them. The germline CDR1 and CDR2 sequences are SGDLS and YYNGEE. The CDR3 is made up of 17 amino acids. The CDR3 DNA is TGTGCCAGCAGCAGAGGAGGTACGGCGGCACGTTACAATGAGCAGTTCTTC. This gives the protein CASSRGGTAARYNEQFF.

The chain joins TRBV6-2 or TRBV6-3 to TRBJ2-5; perhaps D is TRBD1 or TRBD2 (6 bases each). The ends were cut back, 0 bases at V and 5 bases at J, with 16 bases in the middle. Germline V gives CDR1 MNHEY, CDR2 SVGEGT. There are 16 residues in the CDR3. The DNA of the CDR3 is TGTGCCAGCAGTTACTCGTTAGGGGGGCAGAGGGAGACCCAGTACTTC. As protein: CASSYSLGGQRETQYF.

The chain uses TRBV5-6 and TRBJ1-2; 9 bases fit TRBD1. The ends lost 4 bases at V and 2 bases at J; junction bases unmatched: 9. The CDR3 extends over 16 amino acids. From germline, CDR1 is SGHDT and CDR2 YYEEEE. CDR3 bases: TGTGCCAGCAGCCCCATCCCGGGACAGGGAAACTATGGCTACACCTTC. The encoded protein is CASSPIPGQGNYGYTF.

This chain uses TRBV6-2 or TRBV6-3 with TRBJ1-1; D call uncertain. Germline CDR1 MNHEY, CDR2 SVGEGT. The CDR3 runs 13 residues. Trimming took 0 bases from V and 2 from J, leaving 4 bases between them. CDR3 bases: TGTGCCAGCAGTTACTCGATCAACACTGAAGCTTTCTTT. Translating it yields CASSYSINTEAFF.

The V gene is TRBV11-3, the J gene TRBJ1-2; D ambiguous. Trimming removed 2 bases at V and 2 bases at J, with 3 bases between. The germline V gene encodes CDR1 SGHNT and CDR2 YENEEA. The CDR3 is 12 amino acids. CDR3 DNA sequence: TGTGCCAGCAGCTTATTGAACTATGGCTACACCTTC. Amino acids: CASSLLNYGYTF.

The J gene is TRBJ1-3, the V gene TRBV4-2, with D unclear. Germline assignment: CDR1 LGHNA and CDR2 YNFKEQ. The V gene lost 5 bases and the J gene lost 0 bases, with 14 bases spanning the gap. The CDR3 is 16 residues long. In nucleotides, the CDR3 is TGTGCCAGCAGCGAGCTTCCAGCAAGCTCTGGAAACACCATATATTTT. Its translation is CASSELPASSGNTIYF.

The gene calls are TRBV9 and TRBJ1-2; 7 nucleotides agree with TRBD1. Germline CDR1 reads SGDLS; CDR2 reads YYNGEE. The CDR3 spans 17 residues. V lost 1 base and J lost 1; bases outside the gene matches: 10. The CDR3 loop reads CASSVTGQHQVNYGYTF. The CDR3 bases are TGTGCCAGCAGCGTAACGGGACAGCATCAAGTTAACTATGGCTACACCTTC.

J is TRBJ1-5 and V is TRBV15; 7 bases align to TRBD1. This CDR3 is 14 amino acids long. Germline V lookup: CDR1 LNHNV, CDR2 YYDKDF (reference sequence). V shed 0 bases and J 5 bases; nucleotides not matched to a gene: 1. The CDR3 bases are TGTGCCACCAGCAGAGACAGGGGGGATCAGCCCCAGCATTTT. Residues: CATSRDRGDQPQHF.

This clone occurred a few times. The chain joins TRBV2 to TRBJ1-1; D unresolved. Between the trimmed V and J ends, which lost 0 bases and 6 bases, there was a span of 8 bases. The CDR3 is 13 residues long. Germline lookup yields CDR1 SNHLY and CDR2 FYNNEI. In nucleotides, the CDR3 is TGTGCCAGCAGTGAAGCTGGGGAATCTGAAGCTTTCTTT. Translated, it gives CASSEAGESEAFF.

The rearrangement joins TRBV7-2 to TRBJ1-2; 12 bases are shared with TRBD1. The germline gives CDR1 SGHTA, CDR2 FQGNSA. The CDR3 covers 17 residues. The V segment lost 5 bases and the J segment 4 bases; nucleotides outside the gene matches: 11. The CDR3 region has the DNA TGTGCCAGCAGCGCCCCGGGACAGGGGGCTCTTAGCTATGGCTACACCTTC. This codes for CASSAPGQGALSYGYTF.

The rearrangement uses TRBV11-1 and TRBJ1-1; weak D call: TRBD1 (6 bases). Germline-derived CDR1 and CDR2 are SGHAT and FQDESV (reference sequence). The V end was cut by 1 base, the J end by 7 bases, with 13 bases between. There are 14 residues in the CDR3. CDR3 bases: TGTGCCAGCAGCTTAGTACGGGGGGCCGATGAAGCTTTCTTT. It translates to CASSLVRGADEAFF. The complete variable domain, with remaining parts taken from reference TRBV11-1 and TRBJ1-1, reads EAEVAQSPRYKITEKSQAVAFWCDPISGHATLYWYRQILGQGPELLVQFQDESVVDDSQLPKDRFSAERLKGVDSTLKIQPAELGDSAMYLCASSLVRGADEAFFGQGTRLTVV.

The chain recombines TRBV12-5 with TRBJ1-2, with 8 bases identical to TRBD1. The CDR3 loop spans 15 amino acids. CDR1 and CDR2 (germline): LGHNT, FRNRAP. J gave up 7 bases and V 3 bases, and 10 bases lay outside the gene matches. Here the CDR3 DNA reads TGTGCTAGTGGTTTCGCAGGGGGCGGATTGTCTGGCTACACCTTC. This codes for CASGFAGGGLSGYTF.

This clone was seen only a few times. CDR3 sequence reads: CASSFAGWGDTEAFF. CDR3 coding DNA: TGCGCCAGCAGCTTTGCGGGCTGGGGCGACACTGAAGCTTTCTTT. The chain combines TRBV5-1 with TRBJ1-1, with D tentatively TRBD1 (5 bases). Trimming took 2 bases from V and 3 from J, leaving 14 bases between them. Germline V gene lookup returns CDR1 SGHRS and CDR2 YFSETQ. CDR3 length: 15 residues.

This chain links TRBV7-6 with TRBJ2-5, with 12 bases that match TRBD2. This CDR3 comprises 17 residues. J gave up 1 base and V 6 bases, and 9 bases lay outside the gene matches. In germline, CDR1 is SGHVS, CDR2 FNYEAQ. This chain's CDR3 is CASRTPRTSGVQETQYF. CDR3 sequence (DNA): TGTGCCAGCAGGACACCCAGGACTAGCGGGGTCCAAGAGACCCAGTACTTC.

The count of this clone is one. J is TRBJ1-5 and V is TRBV27, with D unclear. This CDR3 contains 15 residues. V was pared by 4 bases and J by 0 bases, with 10 bases between. The germline CDR1 and CDR2 sequences are MNHEY and SMNVEV (reference sequence). DNA of the CDR3: TGTGCCAGCAGTTCGACGGGCTATAGCAATCAGCCCCAGCATTTT. This codes for CASSSTGYSNQPQHF.